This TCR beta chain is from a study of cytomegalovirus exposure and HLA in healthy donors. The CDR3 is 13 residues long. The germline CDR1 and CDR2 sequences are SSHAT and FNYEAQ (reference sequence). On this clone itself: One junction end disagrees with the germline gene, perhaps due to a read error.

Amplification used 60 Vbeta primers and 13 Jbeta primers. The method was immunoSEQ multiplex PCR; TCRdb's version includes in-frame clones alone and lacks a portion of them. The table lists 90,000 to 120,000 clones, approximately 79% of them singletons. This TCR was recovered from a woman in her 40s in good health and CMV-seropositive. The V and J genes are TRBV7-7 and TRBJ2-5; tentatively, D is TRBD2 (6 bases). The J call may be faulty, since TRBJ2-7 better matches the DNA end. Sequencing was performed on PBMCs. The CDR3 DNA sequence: TGTGCTAGCAGCCGGGGACTGCTCTACGAGCAGTACTTC. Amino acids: CASSRGLLYEQYF.